Below, 27 T cell receptor beta chains from the same sample are listed, as sequenced in a study of a mutant IDH1 vaccine in newly diagnosed glioma. Clones were sequenced by immunoSEQ multiplex PCR, and TCRdb holds only the in-frame ones, with some missing. The table records 65,000 to 70,000 clones, 80% to 90% of them present only once. Stated time point: baseline, week 1 (first vaccination visit). Treatment noted: pre-vaccination baseline after standard-of-care therapy. Sequencing was performed on PBMCs, taken from a glioma patient treated with radiotherapy, temozolomide or both. These receptors were collected from a man aged 25 to 40 with glioma.

The chain recombines TRBV6-5 with TRBJ2-3; D is unclear. CDR3 length equals 13 residues. The V gene's germline CDR1 is MNHEY and CDR2 SVGAGI. V was trimmed by 5 bases and J by 5 bases, leaving 11 bases between them. The DNA of the CDR3 is TGTGCCAGCAGTGACAACGAGGTAGATACGCAGTATTTT. Residues: CASSDNEVDTQYF.

The chain links TRBV7-9 to TRBJ1-1; TRBD1 matches at 7 bases. The V and J ends lost 5 bases and 5 bases, in that order; junction bases with no gene match: 11. In germline, CDR1 is SEHNR, CDR2 FQNEAQ (reference sequence). This CDR3 is 15 amino acids long. The CDR3 region is CASSGRGGAGTEAFF. DNA of the CDR3: TGTGCCAGCAGCGGTCGAGGGGGCGCGGGGACTGAAGCTTTCTTT.

This chain uses TRBV7-2 with TRBJ1-1, with D perhaps TRBD1 (6 bases). CDR1 SGHTA and CDR2 FQGNSA come from the germline V gene. V dropped 5 bases and J dropped 1 base, with 17 bases sitting between them. The CDR3 is 16 residues long. CDR3 protein: CASSPQGRQPNTEAFF. CDR3 DNA sequence: TGTGCCAGCAGCCCTCAGGGGCGGCAACCGAACACTGAAGCTTTCTTT.

The J gene is TRBJ2-5, the V gene TRBV14; no clear D. The CDR3 length is 15 residues. The germline V gene encodes CDR1 SGHDN and CDR2 FVKESK. The V gene lost 0 bases and the J gene lost 2 bases, with 10 bases spanning the gap. As DNA, the CDR3 is TGTGCCAGCAGCCAAGAGAAGCTAACGCAAGAGACCCAGTACTTC. It yields the protein CASSQEKLTQETQYF.

The chain uses TRBV21-1 and TRBJ1-2; TRBD1, as called in the table, went unchecked against the DNA. TRBV21-1 is termed a pseudogene. CDR3 length: 15 residues. The DNA for the CDR3 is TGTGCCAGCAGCACGAACAGGGGGCAAACCTATGGCTACACCTTC. Translation gives CASSTNRGQTYGYTF.

The DNA for the CDR3 is TGTGCCAGCAGTTATGGTATCGGGAGCAATCAGCCCCAGCATTTT. Its translation is CASSYGIGSNQPQHF. V usage is TRBV6-5 and J usage is TRBJ1-5; D remains ambiguous. The CDR3 loop spans 15 amino acids. Germline V gene data show CDR1 as MNHEY and CDR2 as SVGAGI. V dropped 3 bases and J dropped 1 base, with 10 bases sitting between them.

This clone was found a few times. The V call is TRBV6-5, the J call TRBJ1-4; D is possibly TRBD1 (6 bases). This CDR3 has 14 residues. The ends were cut back, 5 bases at V and 8 bases at J, with 15 bases in the middle. CDR1 MNHEY and CDR2 SVGAGI come from the germline V gene. CDR3 sequence (DNA): TGTGCCAGCAGTGAAGGGACACATACAGAAAAACTGTTTTTT. Protein: CASSEGTHTEKLFF.

The chain recombines TRBV5-4 with TRBJ2-7; 7 bases are shared with TRBD1. V was pared by 6 bases and J by 2 bases, with 20 bases of the junction left unmatched. This CDR3 has 18 residues. From germline, CDR1 is SGHNT and CDR2 YYREEE (reference sequence). The CDR3 sequence: CASNSRGVETQGAYEQYF. The CDR3, as DNA: TGTGCCAGCAATTCAAGGGGCGTGGAGACCCAGGGGGCCTACGAGCAGTACTTC.

The chain joins TRBV18 to TRBJ2-2; 11 positions agree with TRBD1. Germline V lookup: CDR1 KGHSH, CDR2 LQKENI. The CDR3 runs to 15 residues. The J segment lost 6 bases and the V segment lost 2 bases, leaving 2 bases of the junction unmatched. CDR3 bases: TGTGCCAGCTCACCATCGGGACAGGGGGCCGGGGAGCTGTTTTTT. Translated: CASSPSGQGAGELFF. Combining the CDR3 with reference TRBV18 and TRBJ2-2 gives the whole variable domain NAGVMQNPRHLVRRRGQEARLRCSPMKGHSHVYWYRQLPEEGLKFMVYLQKENIIDESGMPKERFSAEFPKEGPSILRIQQVVRGDSAAYFCASSPSGQGAGELFFGEGSRLTVL.

This chain uses TRBV11-2 with TRBJ1-1, with D unresolved. The germline V gene encodes CDR1 SGHAT and CDR2 FQNNGV. This CDR3 region has 14 residues. The germline V and J ends were trimmed by 5 bases and 0 bases, with 10 bases remaining between them. CDR3: CASSPGQMNTEAFF. In nucleotides, the CDR3 is TGTGCCAGCAGCCCGGGTCAAATGAACACTGAAGCTTTCTTT.

The V and J genes are TRBV6-1 and TRBJ1-6; no firm D call. With 6 bases removed from V and 4 bases from J, the gap between germline ends came to 7 bases. The CDR3 has 13 amino acids. CDR1 is MNHNS, CDR2 SASEGT, per germline. CDR3 nucleotides: TGTGCCAGCAGCGATCCTTATAATTCACCCCTCCACTTT. Protein product: CASSDPYNSPLHF.

In its sample, this clone was seen once. This chain uses TRBV29-1 with TRBJ2-7; TRBD2 agrees at 8 bases. The CDR3 has 14 amino acids. The ends lost 7 bases at V and 0 bases at J; junction bases unmatched: 8. Looked up from germline, CDR1 is SQVTM and CDR2 is ANQGSEA. CDR3 amino acids: CSALSGASSYEQYF. CDR3 sequence (DNA): TGCAGCGCTCTTAGCGGGGCCAGCTCCTACGAGCAGTACTTC.

In DNA, the CDR3 is TGCGCCAGCAGACCGGGACAGCTAACCCAAGAGACCCAGTACTTC. As protein: CASRPGQLTQETQYF. The chain carries TRBV10-1 and TRBJ2-5; 7 bases agree with TRBD1. CDR1 is WNHNN and CDR2 is SYGVQD in the germline V gene (reference sequence). This CDR3 has 15 residues. V was clipped by 6 bases and J by 1 base; unmatched bases: 8.

The chain carries TRBV2 and TRBJ1-2; maybe TRBD1 (5 bases). Trimming removed 6 bases at V and 8 bases at J, with 19 bases between. CDR1 SNHLY and CDR2 FYNNEI come from the germline V gene. There are 14 residues in the CDR3. CDR3 bases: TGTGCCAGCAGGGCCGGGGGGTCCGTGGAAGGCTACACCTTC. Translation gives CASRAGGSVEGYTF.

The chain links TRBV28 to TRBJ2-3; D is perhaps TRBD2 (6 bases). CDR3 size: 15 residues. Looked up from germline, CDR1 is MDHEN and CDR2 is SYDVKM. V was cut by 3 bases and J by 2 bases, with 12 bases left in between. DNA of the CDR3: TGTGCCAGCAGTTTCCGGGCGGGATTCACAGATACGCAGTATTTT. The encoded protein is CASSFRAGFTDTQYF.

V and J are TRBV4-2 and TRBJ1-6, with a weak D call TRBD1 (5 bases). CDR3 length: 17 residues. The germline CDR1 and CDR2 sequences are LGHNA and YNFKEQ. Trimming pared 4 bases from V and 2 bases from J, leaving 15 bases between. For the CDR3, the DNA is TGTGCCAGCAGCCGTAGTAGTGGGGGGGCCTATAATTCACCCCTCCACTTT. Encoded protein: CASSRSSGGAYNSPLHF.

V is TRBV7-6 and J is TRBJ1-6, with D possibly TRBD1 on 6 matching bases. CDR1 SGHVS and CDR2 FNYEAQ come from the germline V gene. Trimming removed 2 bases at V and 7 bases at J, with 15 bases between. CDR3 length equals 16 residues. The CDR3 DNA is TGTGCCAGCAGCTTACGGTTTTCAGGGGAGAATTCACCCCTCCACTTT. It translates to CASSLRFSGENSPLHF.

This chain connects TRBV7-2 to TRBJ1-1; D not certain. The CDR3 contains 14 residues. The V gene lost 5 bases and the J gene lost 3 bases, with 13 bases spanning the gap. From germline, CDR1 is SGHTA and CDR2 FQGNSA. CDR3 residues: CASSPQVWDTEAFF. CDR3 DNA: TGTGCCAGCAGCCCTCAGGTGTGGGACACTGAAGCTTTCTTT.

This sequence joins TRBV18 and TRBJ1-1, with D perhaps matching TRBD1 (5 bases). The CDR3 has 16 amino acids. Germline V lookup: CDR1 KGHSH, CDR2 LQKENI. Trimming stripped 6 bases from V and 0 bases from J, with 17 bases between. CDR3 coding DNA: TGTGCCAGCTCGCAAGGGACTGGCCAAATGAACACTGAAGCTTTCTTT. The encoded protein is CASSQGTGQMNTEAFF. Supplemented by reference TRBV18 and TRBJ1-1, the full variable domain reads NAGVMQNPRHLVRRRGQEARLRCSPMKGHSHVYWYRQLPEEGLKFMVYLQKENIIDESGMPKERFSAEFPKEGPSILRIQQVVRGDSAAYFCASSQGTGQMNTEAFFGQGTRLTVV.

The genes are TRBV15 and TRBJ2-1, with TRBD1 matching 8 bases. The CDR3 length is 17 residues. V was pared by 2 bases and J by 3 bases, with 9 bases of the junction left unmatched. Germline CDR1 is LNHNV and CDR2 is YYDKDF (reference sequence). The CDR3 loop is CATSRSPPGGYYNEQFF. CDR3 in DNA: TGTGCCACCAGCAGATCCCCCCCAGGGGGCTACTACAATGAGCAGTTCTTC.

The rearrangement links TRBV12-2 to TRBJ1-2. TRBV12-2 is tagged as a pseudogene. This CDR3 comprises 16 residues. CDR3 region: CASRLAPCLAPNGYTF. Written as DNA, the CDR3 is TGTGCAAGTCGCTTAGCCCCCTGTTTGGCACCTAATGGCTACACCTTC.

A note on this clone: A read error may produce the germline difference seen at one junction end. The chain is built from TRBV28 and TRBJ1-4; no clear D. The CDR3 loop spans 12 amino acids. The germline V gene encodes CDR1 MDHEN and CDR2 SYDVKM. CDR3 in DNA: TGTGCCAGCAGTTTTGGGGTTAGGGAGAGGGCTTTT. Protein sequence: CASSFGVRERAF.

For the CDR3, the DNA is TGTGCCAGCAGTACCCGGGGACAGATCTCCTACGAGCAGTACTTC. Protein: CASSTRGQISYEQYF. The chain recombines TRBV27 with TRBJ2-7; 7 bases map to TRBD1. Germline assignment: CDR1 MNHEY and CDR2 SMNVEV (reference sequence). V lost 5 bases, J lost 0 bases, and 7 bases stayed unmatched. The CDR3 has 15 amino acids.

The rearrangement links TRBV5-1 to TRBJ2-1, with D perhaps TRBD1 or TRBD2 (5 bases each). The length of the CDR3 is 15 residues. CDR1 SGHRS and CDR2 YFSETQ come from the germline V gene. V lost 1 base and J lost 6, with 14 bases in between. The CDR3 DNA sequence: TGCGCCAGCAGCTTGTCTTGGGGGTCGGGCAATGAGCAGTTCTTC. Its protein product is CASSLSWGSGNEQFF.

V gene TRBV5-5 combines with J gene TRBJ2-7; D unclear. Looked up from germline, CDR1 is SGHKS and CDR2 is YYEKEE (reference sequence). The CDR3 extends over 15 amino acids. The germline V and J ends were trimmed by 4 bases and 0 bases, with 14 bases remaining between them. The CDR3 reads CASSPYLLSSYEQYF. DNA for the CDR3: TGTGCCAGCAGCCCCTACCTATTGAGCTCCTACGAGCAGTACTTC.

This sequence joins TRBV20-1 and TRBJ2-7, with D perhaps matching TRBD1 (5 bases). The CDR3 runs 11 residues. CDR1 is DFQATT, CDR2 SNEGSKA, per germline (reference sequence). Trimming took off 3 bases at V and 6 bases at J, with 9 bases between the two ends. The DNA of the CDR3 is TGCAGTGCTAGCAGGGTCCCCGAGCAGTACTTC. Protein: CSASRVPEQYF.

The CDR3 is CASSLVGTRVYEKLFF. The CDR3 DNA follows: TGTGCCAGCAGCTTAGTGGGGACAAGAGTTTATGAAAAACTGTTTTTT. The rearrangement uses TRBV7-9 and TRBJ1-4; possibly TRBD1 for D (6 bases). Germline loops: CDR1 SEHNR, CDR2 FQNEAQ (reference sequence). The CDR3 totals 16 residues. V was pared by 1 base and J by 6 bases, with 15 bases between. Looking up the rest from reference TRBV7-9 and TRBJ1-4 gives the full variable domain: DTGVSQNPRHKITKRGQNVTFRCDPISEHNRLYWYRQTLGQGPEFLTYFQNEAQLEKSRLLSDRFSAERPKGSFSTLEIQRTEQGDSAMYLCASSLVGTRVYEKLFFGSGTQLSVL.